The TCR beta chain described here comes from a study of T cells in Graves' hyperthyroidism and ophthalmopathy. The table lists this clonotype with many counts. Antigen specificity is unknown. Using RNA transcripts as the source, TCR beta CDR3 regions were amplified. Using the HTBI primer set, a first-round RT-PCR was run on the TCR CDR3. Each CDR3 protein is one row after TCRdb ran MiXCR on the multiplex PCR reads. The table has 650,000 to 850,000 distinct CDR3 sequences, approximately 19% seen once. Study-wide results and caveats: Most thyroid-expanded clonotypes above 0.001 were also found in blood.

Patients were aged 18 to 65, had disease duration under 2 months, and had newly diagnosed hyperthyroidism. Out of about 10 ml of fresh peripheral blood came the PBMCs. This TCR derives from a woman between 50 and 59 years old with Graves' hyperthyroidism that later progressed to Graves' ophthalmopathy. Sequenced material: blood.

This CDR3 reads CASSQRGSSYEQYF. The CDR3 region has the DNA TGTGCCAGCAGCCAGCGGGGGAGCTCCTACGAGCAGTACTTC. This rearrangement joins TRBV11-2 to TRBJ2-7, with 8 bases that match TRBD2. CDR1 is SGHAT, CDR2 FQNNGV, per germline. This CDR3 is built from 14 residues. V lost 5 bases and J lost 0; bases outside the gene matches: 3.